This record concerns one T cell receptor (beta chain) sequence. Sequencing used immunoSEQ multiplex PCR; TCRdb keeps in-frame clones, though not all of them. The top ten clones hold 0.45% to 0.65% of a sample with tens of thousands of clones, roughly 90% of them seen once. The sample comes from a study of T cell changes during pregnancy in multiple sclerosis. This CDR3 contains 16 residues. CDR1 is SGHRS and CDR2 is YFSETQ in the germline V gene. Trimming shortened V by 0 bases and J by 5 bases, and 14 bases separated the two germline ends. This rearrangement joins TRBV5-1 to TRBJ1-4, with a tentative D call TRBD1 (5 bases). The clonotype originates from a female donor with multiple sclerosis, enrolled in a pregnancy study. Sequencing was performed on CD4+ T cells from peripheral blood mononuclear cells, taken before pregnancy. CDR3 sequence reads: CASSLAAGGDNEKLFF. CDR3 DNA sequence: TGCGCCAGCAGCTTGGCCGCCGGCGGGGACAATGAAAAACTGTTTTTT.